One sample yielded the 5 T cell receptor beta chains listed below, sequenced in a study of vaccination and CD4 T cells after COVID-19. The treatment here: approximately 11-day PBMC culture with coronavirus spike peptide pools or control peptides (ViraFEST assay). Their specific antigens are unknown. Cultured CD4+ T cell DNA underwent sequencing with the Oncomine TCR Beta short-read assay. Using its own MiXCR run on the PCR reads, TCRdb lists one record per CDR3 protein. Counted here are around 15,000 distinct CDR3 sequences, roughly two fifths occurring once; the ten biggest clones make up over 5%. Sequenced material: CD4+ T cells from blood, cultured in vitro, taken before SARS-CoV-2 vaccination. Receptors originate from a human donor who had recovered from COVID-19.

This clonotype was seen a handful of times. CDR3 in amino acids: CASSEAWTGDTEAFF. For the CDR3, the DNA is TGTGCCAGCAGTGAAGCGTGGACAGGGGACACTGAAGCTTTCTTT. J is TRBJ1-1 and V is TRBV6-1, with 9 nucleotides matching TRBD1. The CDR3 runs to 15 residues. CDR1 is MNHNS, CDR2 SASEGT, per germline. Trimming took 0 bases from V and 3 from J; bases not matched to a gene: 2.

The CDR3 DNA reads as TGTGCCAGCAGCTTGGGGGCAGGGGGTGAGCAGTTCTTC. Its translation: CASSLGAGGEQFF. V usage is TRBV7-2 and J usage is TRBJ2-1; 7 bases align to TRBD1. Germline CDR1 is SGHTA and CDR2 is FQGNSA. This CDR3 is built from 13 residues. Germline trimming cut 3 bases from V and 9 bases from J; bases unmatched to any gene: 5.

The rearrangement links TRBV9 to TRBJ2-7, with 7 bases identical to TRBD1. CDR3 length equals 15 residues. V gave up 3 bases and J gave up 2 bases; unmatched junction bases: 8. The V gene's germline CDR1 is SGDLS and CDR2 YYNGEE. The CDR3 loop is CASSADGTVAYEQYF. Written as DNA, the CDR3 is TGTGCCAGCAGCGCGGATGGGACAGTGGCCTACGAGCAGTACTTC.

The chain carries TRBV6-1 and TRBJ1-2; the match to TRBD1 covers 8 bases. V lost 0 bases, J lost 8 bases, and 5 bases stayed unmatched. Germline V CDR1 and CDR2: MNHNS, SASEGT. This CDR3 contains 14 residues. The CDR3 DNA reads TGTGCCAGCAGTGAAGCAGACAGGGGAAACGGCTACACCTTC. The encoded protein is CASSEADRGNGYTF.

CDR3 sequence reads: CATSRDIFSSGRAIETQYF. DNA for the CDR3: TGTGCCACCAGCAGAGATATCTTTTCTAGCGGGAGGGCCATAGAGACCCAGTACTTC. The chain links TRBV15 to TRBJ2-5, with 12 bases that match TRBD2. Germline values: CDR1 LNHNV, CDR2 YYDKDF (reference sequence). V lost 0 bases and J lost 4; bases outside the gene matches: 12. CDR3 length: 19 residues.